Listed below are T cell receptor beta chains from one sample, sequenced in a study of T cells expressing NK-cell markers. Reanalyzing the 5' RACE reads, TCRdb keeps one entry per CDR3 protein, without DNA. The table lists hundreds of thousands of distinct CDR3 sequences. The specimen was blood T cells: a sorted CD56 or NKG2C T cell subset, CD4+ or CD8+ T cells, or bulk PBMC T cells (not recorded which). Receptors were obtained from a woman between 18 and 70 years old in good health. CDR3s include the opening cysteine and the closing phenylalanine or tryptophan.

>TRBJ2-5|TRBV11-3
CASSLGQGWTQYF
>TRBJ2-4|TRBV28
CASSYSTGKNIQYF
>TRBJ2-1|TRBV29-1
CSVETPDYSGGSYNEQFF
>TRBJ2-5|TRBV2
CASSRLAGQTQYF
>TRBJ2-1|TRBV4-3
CASSQVGPSSSSYNEQFF
>TRBJ2-5|TRBV20-1
CSARVGSPVDSQETQYF
>TRBJ2-5|TRBV5-1
CASSLEWSQETQYF
>TRBJ2-1|TRBV27
CATSAGPGTYNEQFF
>TRBJ2-5|TRBV4-1
CASSQGSSGRETQYF
>TRBJ1-2|TRBV6-2/TRBV6-3
CASTPGSHIYGYTF
>TRBJ1-1|TRBV13
CASSFLGANTEAFF
>TRBJ2-3|TRBV7-9
CASRRSPQPTDTQYF
>TRBJ1-1|TRBV6-2/TRBV6-3
CASILLPGQGALAAFF
>TRBJ2-3|TRBV7-9
CASSPMADTQYF
>TRBJ1-1|TRBV29-1
CSVDRGSEAFF
>TRBJ1-5|TRBV19
CASSIEGVAQPQHF
>TRBJ2-3|TRBV7-8
CASSSGTSGGWYPDTQYF
>TRBJ1-2|TRBV12-3/TRBV12-4
CASIFRALDGYTF
>TRBJ2-7|TRBV7-9
CASSQTGGHYEQYF
>TRBJ2-3|TRBV12-3/TRBV12-4
CAVAGLTDTQYF
>TRBJ2-7|TRBV5-1
CASSLAGSPGEQYF
>TRBJ2-2|TRBV5-1
CASSSLAGGLTGELFF
>TRBJ1-6|TRBV20-1
CSARDRGFDSPLHF
>TRBJ2-5|TRBV5-1
CASSPTSGGHQETQYF
>TRBJ1-5|TRBV7-8
CASSTQGARSQPQHF
>TRBJ2-1|TRBV20-1
CSASPVGPGSEQFF
>TRBJ2-5|TRBV12-3/TRBV12-4
CATADHRTQETQYF